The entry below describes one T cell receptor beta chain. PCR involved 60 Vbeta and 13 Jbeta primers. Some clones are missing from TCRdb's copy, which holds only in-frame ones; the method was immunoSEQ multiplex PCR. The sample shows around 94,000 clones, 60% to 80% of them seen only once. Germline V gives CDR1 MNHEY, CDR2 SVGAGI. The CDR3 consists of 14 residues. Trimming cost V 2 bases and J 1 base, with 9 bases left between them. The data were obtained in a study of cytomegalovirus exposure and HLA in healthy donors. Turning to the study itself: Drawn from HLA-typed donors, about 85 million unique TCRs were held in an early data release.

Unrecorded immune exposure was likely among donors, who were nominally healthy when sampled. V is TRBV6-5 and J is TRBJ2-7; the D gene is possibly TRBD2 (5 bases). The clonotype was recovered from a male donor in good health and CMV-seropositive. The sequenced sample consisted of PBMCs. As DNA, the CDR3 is TGTGCCAGCAGTTACCATAGAGGGTCCTACGAGCAGTACTTC. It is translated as CASSYHRGSYEQYF.